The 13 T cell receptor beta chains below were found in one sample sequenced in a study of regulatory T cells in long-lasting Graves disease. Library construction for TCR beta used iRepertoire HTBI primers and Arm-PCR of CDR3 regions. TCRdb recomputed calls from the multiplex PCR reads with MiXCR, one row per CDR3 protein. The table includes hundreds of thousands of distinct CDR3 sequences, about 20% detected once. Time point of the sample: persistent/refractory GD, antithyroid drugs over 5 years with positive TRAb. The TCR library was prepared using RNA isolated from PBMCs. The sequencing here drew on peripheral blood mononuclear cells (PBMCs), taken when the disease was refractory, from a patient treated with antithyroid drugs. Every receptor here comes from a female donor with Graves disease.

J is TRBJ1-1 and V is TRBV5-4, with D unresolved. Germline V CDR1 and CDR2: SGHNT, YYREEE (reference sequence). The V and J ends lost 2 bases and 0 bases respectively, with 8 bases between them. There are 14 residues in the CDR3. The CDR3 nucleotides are TGTGCCAGCAGCTTACACCTCATGAACACTGAAGCTTTCTTT. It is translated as CASSLHLMNTEAFF.

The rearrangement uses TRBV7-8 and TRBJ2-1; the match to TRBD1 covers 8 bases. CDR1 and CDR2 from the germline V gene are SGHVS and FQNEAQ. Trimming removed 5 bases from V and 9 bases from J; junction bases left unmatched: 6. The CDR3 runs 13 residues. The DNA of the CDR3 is TGTGCCAGCAGCCTGGACAGGGCTGGTGAGCAGTTCTTC. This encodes CASSLDRAGEQFF.

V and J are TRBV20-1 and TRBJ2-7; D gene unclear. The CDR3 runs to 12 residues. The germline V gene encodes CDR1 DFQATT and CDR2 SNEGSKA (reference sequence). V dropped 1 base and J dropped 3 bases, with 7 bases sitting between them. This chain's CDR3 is CSARGRFYEQYF. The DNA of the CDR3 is TGCAGTGCTAGAGGCAGATTCTACGAGCAGTACTTC.

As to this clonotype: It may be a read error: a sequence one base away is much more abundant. The CDR3 DNA is TGTGCCAGCGGTTTTCTCGGCGGGGAGCTGTTTTTT. This translates into CASGFLGGELFF. The chain joins TRBV12-3 or TRBV12-4 to TRBJ2-2; unclear D gene. The CDR3 totals 12 residues.

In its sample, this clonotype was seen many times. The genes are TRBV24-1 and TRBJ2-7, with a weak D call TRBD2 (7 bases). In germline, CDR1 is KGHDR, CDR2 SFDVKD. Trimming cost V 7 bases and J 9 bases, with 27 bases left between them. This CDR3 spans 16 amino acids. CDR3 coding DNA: TGTGCCACCAGGTCCCTGGACGGGGGGCCTCCAACGGGGCAGTACTTC. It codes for CATRSLDGGPPTGQYF.

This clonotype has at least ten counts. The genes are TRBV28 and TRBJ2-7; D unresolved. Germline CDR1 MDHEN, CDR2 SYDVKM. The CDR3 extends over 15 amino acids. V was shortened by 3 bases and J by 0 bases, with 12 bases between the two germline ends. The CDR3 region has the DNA TGTGCCAGCAGTTTGGTAGTCGCCAGCTCCTACGAGCAGTACTTC. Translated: CASSLVVASSYEQYF.

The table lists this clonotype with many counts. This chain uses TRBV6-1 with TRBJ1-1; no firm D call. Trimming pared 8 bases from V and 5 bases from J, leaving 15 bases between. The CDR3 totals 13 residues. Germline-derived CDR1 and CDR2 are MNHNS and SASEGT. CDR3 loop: CASAILGRTEAFF. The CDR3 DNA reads TGTGCCAGCGCGATCTTAGGGAGGACTGAAGCTTTCTTT.

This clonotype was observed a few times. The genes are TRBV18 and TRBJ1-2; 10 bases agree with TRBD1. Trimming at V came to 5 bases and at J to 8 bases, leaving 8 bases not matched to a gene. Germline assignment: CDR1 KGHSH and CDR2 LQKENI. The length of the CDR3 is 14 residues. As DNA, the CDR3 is TGTGCCAGCTCATCCCGACAGGGGGCGGAAGGCTACACCTTC. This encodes CASSSRQGAEGYTF.

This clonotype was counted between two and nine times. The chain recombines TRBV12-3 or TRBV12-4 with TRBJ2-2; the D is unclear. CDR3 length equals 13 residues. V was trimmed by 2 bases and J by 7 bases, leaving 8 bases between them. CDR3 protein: CASSLTPGGELFF. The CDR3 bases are TGTGCCAGCAGTTTAACCCCTGGCGGGGAGCTGTTTTTT.

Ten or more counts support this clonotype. The CDR3, as DNA: TGTGCCAGCACCCTTGGGCCAGGGTCCGGGGAGCTGTTTTTT. Its protein is CASTLGPGSGELFF. The J gene is TRBJ2-2, the V gene TRBV12-3 or TRBV12-4, with D perhaps TRBD1 (5 bases). Trimming removed 7 bases from V and 6 bases from J, with 15 bases in between. This CDR3 has 14 amino acids.

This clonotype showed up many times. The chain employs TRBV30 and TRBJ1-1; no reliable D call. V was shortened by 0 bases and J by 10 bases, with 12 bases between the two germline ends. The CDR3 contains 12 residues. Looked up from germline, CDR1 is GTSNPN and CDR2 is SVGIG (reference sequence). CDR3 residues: CAWSVPQVRAFF. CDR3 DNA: TGTGCCTGGAGTGTACCTCAGGTTAGAGCTTTCTTT.

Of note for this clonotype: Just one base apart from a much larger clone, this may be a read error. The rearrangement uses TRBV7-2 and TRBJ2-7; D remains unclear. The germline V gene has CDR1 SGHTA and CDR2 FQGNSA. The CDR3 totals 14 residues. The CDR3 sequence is CASSLTENTYGQYF. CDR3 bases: TGTGCCAGCAGCTTAACGGAAAACACCTACGGGCAGTACTTC.

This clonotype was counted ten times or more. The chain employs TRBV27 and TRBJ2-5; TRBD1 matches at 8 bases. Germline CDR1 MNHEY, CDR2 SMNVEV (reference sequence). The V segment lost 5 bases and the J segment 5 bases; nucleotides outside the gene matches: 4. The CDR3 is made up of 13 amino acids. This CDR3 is CASSGQGLETQYF. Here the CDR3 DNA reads TGTGCCAGCAGTGGACAGGGTTTGGAGACCCAGTACTTC.